The present TCR beta chain was sequenced within a study of T cell repertoires in cytomegalovirus infection. Overall study: Evidence of both CMV infection and a matching HLA type came from public TCR beta signatures. Whole-study results and caveats: Using cumulative public TCR beta family frequency, the authors identified those who carried CMV together with the relevant HLA.

Germline values: CDR1 MNHEY, CDR2 SVGEGT. There are 15 residues in the CDR3. J was trimmed by 2 bases and V by 5 bases; bases with no gene match: 7. This clonotype was observed a handful of times. Its antigen is still unknown. From the reads, TCRdb called clonotypes with MiXCR, one entry per CDR3 protein. This sample has roughly 100,000 distinct CDR3 sequences; approximately 15% occur once, and the top ten carry over 8%. Source material: PBMCs. The gene calls are TRBV6-2 or TRBV6-3 and TRBJ2-3; 7 nucleotides match TRBD1. This receptor was taken from a human donor in good health (CMV status not recorded). Some clones in this sample may be carry-over from other donors' samples. The DNA for the CDR3 is TGTGCCAGCAGTAAGGGGGCCTTCTACACAGATACGCAGTATTTT. It specifies CASSKGAFYTDTQYF.